This TCR beta chain was sequenced in a study of blood T cell repertoires in COVID-19. Overall study context: COVID-19 samples from acute and convalescent phases originated in the United States, Italy and Spain.

Data came from immunoSEQ multiplex PCR; TCRdb stores just in-frame clones and leaves some out. The sample lists more than 200,000 clones, around 86% seen once, with roughly 5% in the top ten. Seattle patients were enrolled while actively infected and followed longitudinally. Germline lookup yields CDR1 MNHEY and CDR2 SVGEGT. V shed 5 bases and J 5 bases; nucleotides not matched to a gene: 17. The CDR3 totals 19 residues. This sequence joins TRBV6-2 or TRBV6-3 and TRBJ2-5; TRBD2 matches at 13 bases. The sequencing sample was made of peripheral blood. The receptor was isolated from a woman in her sixties or seventies with COVID-19, enrolled during active disease. The CDR3 loop reads CASSQPGLAGFRQAETQYF. The CDR3 DNA is TGTGCCAGCAGTCAGCCGGGACTAGCGGGATTTAGACAGGCGGAGACCCAGTACTTC.